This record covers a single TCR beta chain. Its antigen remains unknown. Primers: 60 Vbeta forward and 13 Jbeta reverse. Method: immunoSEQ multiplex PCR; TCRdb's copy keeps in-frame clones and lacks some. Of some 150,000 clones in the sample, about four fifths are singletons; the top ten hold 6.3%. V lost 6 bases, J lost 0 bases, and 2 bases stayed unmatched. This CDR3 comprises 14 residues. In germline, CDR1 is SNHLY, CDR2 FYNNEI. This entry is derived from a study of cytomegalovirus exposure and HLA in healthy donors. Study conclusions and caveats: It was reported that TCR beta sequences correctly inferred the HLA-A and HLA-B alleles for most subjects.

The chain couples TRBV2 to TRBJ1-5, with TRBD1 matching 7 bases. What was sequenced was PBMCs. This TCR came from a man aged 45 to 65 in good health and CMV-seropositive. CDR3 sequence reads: CASRGDSSNQPQHF. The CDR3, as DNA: TGTGCCAGCAGGGGGGACAGTAGCAATCAGCCCCAGCATTTT.